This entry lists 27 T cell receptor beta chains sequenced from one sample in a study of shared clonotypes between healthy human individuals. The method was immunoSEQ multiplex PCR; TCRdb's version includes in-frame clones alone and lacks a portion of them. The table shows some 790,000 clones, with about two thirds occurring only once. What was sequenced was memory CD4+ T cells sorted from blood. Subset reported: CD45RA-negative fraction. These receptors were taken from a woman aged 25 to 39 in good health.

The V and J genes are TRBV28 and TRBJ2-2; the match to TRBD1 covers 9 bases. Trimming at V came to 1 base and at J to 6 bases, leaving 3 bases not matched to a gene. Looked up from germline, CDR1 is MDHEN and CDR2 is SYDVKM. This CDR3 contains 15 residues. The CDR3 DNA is TGTGCCAGCAGTTTATTGACAGGGGGGGCCGGGGAGCTGTTTTTT. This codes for CASSLLTGGAGELFF. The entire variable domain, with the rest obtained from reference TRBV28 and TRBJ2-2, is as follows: DVKVTQSSRYLVKRTGEKVFLECVQDMDHENMFWYRQDPGLGLRLIYFSYDVKMKEKGDIPEGYSVSREKKERFSLILESASTNQTSMYLCASSLLTGGAGELFFGEGSRLTVL.

CDR3 sequence reads: CASSLFYEQYF. CDR3 DNA: TGTGCCAGCAGCTTATTTTACGAGCAGTACTTC. The chain carries TRBV7-9 and TRBJ2-7, with unresolved D. V lost 2 bases, J lost 4 bases, and 3 bases lay in between. This CDR3 has 11 amino acids. Looked up from germline, CDR1 is SEHNR and CDR2 is FQNEAQ (reference sequence).

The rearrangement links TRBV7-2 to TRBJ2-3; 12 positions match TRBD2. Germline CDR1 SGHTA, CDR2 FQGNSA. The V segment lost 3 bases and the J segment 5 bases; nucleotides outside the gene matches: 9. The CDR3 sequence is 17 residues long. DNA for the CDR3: TGTGCCAGCAGCTTGCTCCTGACTAGCGGGAGCGGAGATACGCAGTATTTT. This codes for CASSLLLTSGSGDTQYF.

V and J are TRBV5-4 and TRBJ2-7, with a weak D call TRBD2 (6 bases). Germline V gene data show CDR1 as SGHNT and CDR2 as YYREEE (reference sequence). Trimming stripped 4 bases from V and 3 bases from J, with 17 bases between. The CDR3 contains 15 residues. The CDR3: CASSRPGGDDYEQYF. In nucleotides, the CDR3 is TGTGCCAGCAGCCGACCCGGAGGGGATGACTACGAGCAGTACTTC.

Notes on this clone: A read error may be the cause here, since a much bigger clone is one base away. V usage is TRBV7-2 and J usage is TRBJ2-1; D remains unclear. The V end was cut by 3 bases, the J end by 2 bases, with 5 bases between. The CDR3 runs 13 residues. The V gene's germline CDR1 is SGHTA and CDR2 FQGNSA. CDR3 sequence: CASSFVTYNEQFF. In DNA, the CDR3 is TGTGCCAGCAGCTTCGTCACCTACAATGAGCAGTTCTTC.

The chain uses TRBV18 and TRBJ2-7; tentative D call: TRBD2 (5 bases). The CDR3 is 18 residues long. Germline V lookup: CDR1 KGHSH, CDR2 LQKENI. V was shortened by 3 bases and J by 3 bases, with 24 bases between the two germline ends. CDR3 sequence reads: CASSPMMLRGTLYYEQYF. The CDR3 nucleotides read TGTGCCAGCTCACCTATGATGCTACGGGGAACCCTATACTACGAGCAGTACTTC.

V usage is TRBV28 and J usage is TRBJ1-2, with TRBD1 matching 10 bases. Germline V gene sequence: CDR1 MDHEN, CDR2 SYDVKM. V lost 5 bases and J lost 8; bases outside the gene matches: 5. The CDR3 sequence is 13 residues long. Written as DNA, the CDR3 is TGTGCCAGCAGTGAGGGACAGGGGAAAGGCTACACCTTC. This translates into CASSEGQGKGYTF.

Here the CDR3 reads CASSLVPVPTDTQYF. For the CDR3, the DNA is TGTGCCAGCAGTCTGGTGCCCGTACCCACAGATACGCAGTATTTT. The rearrangement links TRBV11-3 to TRBJ2-3; D call uncertain. Germline CDR1 SGHNT, CDR2 YENEEA. V was cut by 6 bases and J by 2 bases, with 15 bases left in between. There are 15 residues in the CDR3.

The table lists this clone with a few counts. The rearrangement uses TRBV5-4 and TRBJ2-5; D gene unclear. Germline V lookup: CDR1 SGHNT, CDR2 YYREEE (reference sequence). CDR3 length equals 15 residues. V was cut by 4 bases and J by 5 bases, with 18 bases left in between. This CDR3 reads CASSAEVRSQETQYF. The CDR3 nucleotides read TGTGCCAGCAGCGCTGAAGTTCGCTCCCAGGAGACCCAGTACTTC.

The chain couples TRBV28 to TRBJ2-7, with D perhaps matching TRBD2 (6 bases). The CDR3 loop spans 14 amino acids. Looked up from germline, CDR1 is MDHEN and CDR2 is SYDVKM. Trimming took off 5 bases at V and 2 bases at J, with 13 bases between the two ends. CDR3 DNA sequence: TGTGCCAGCAGTAATCCGGGGGTGACCTACGAGCAGTACTTC. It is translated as CASSNPGVTYEQYF.

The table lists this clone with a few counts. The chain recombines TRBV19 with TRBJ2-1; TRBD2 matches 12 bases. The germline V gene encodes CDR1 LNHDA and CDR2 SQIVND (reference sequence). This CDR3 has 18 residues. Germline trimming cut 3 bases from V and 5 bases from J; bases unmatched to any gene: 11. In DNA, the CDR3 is TGTGCCAGTAGTATCAGAGGCAGACTAGCGGGAGACAACAATGAGCAGTTCTTC. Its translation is CASSIRGRLAGDNNEQFF.

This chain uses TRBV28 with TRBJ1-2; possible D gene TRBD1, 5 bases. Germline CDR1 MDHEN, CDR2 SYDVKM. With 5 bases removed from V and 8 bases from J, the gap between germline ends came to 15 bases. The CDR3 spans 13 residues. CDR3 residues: CASSSYRSGGYTF. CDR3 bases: TGTGCCAGCAGTAGCTACAGGTCAGGAGGCTACACCTTC.

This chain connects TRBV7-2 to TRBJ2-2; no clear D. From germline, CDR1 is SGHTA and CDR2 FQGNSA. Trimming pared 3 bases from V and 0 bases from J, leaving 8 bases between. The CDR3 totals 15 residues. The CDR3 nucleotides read TGTGCCAGCAGCTTGAAGGTCGCGAACACCGGGGAGCTGTTTTTT. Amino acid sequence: CASSLKVANTGELFF.

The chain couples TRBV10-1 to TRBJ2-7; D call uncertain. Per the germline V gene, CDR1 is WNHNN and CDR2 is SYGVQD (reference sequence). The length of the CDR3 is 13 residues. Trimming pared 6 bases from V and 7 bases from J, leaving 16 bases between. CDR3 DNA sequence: TGCGCCAGCAGCTCGGACCGGAATGGGGAGCAGTACTTC. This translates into CASSSDRNGEQYF.

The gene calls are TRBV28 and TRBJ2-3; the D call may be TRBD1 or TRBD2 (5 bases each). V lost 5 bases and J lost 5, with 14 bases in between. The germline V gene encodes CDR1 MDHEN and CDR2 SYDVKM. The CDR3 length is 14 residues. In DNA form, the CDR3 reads TGTGCCAGCAGTACCAGTGGGGGTTTAGATACGCAGTATTTT. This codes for CASSTSGGLDTQYF.

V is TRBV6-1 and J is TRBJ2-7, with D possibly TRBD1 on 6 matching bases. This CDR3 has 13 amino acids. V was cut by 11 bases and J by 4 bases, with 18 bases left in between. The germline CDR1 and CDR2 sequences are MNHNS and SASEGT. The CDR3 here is CAAAGTRGYEQYF. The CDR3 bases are TGTGCCGCGGCCGGGACACGAGGATACGAGCAGTACTTC.

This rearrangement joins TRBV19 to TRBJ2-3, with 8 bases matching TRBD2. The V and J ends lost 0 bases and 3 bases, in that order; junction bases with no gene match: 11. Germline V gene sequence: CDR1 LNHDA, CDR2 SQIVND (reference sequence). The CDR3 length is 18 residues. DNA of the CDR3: TGTGCCAGTAGTATAGAATCGGGGTCGAGCGGGAGAACAGATACGCAGTATTTT. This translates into CASSIESGSSGRTDTQYF. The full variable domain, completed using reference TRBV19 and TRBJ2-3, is DGGITQSPKYLFRKEGQNVTLSCEQNLNHDAMYWYRQDPGQGLRLIYYSQIVNDFQKGDIAEGYSVSREKKESFPLTVTSAQKNPTAFYLCASSIESGSSGRTDTQYFGPGTRLTVL.

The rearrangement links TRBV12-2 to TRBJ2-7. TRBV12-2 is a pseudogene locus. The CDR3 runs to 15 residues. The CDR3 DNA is TGTGCAAGTCGCTTAGAAGATCTAACATCCTACGAGCAGTACTTC. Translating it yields CASRLEDLTSYEQYF.

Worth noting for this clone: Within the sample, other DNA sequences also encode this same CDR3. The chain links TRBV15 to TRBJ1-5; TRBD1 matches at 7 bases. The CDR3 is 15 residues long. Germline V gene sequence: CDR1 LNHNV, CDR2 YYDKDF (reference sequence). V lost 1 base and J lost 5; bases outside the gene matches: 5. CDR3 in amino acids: CATSRGDRGYQPQHF. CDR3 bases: TGTGCCACCAGCAGAGGGGACAGAGGTTATCAGCCCCAGCATTTT.

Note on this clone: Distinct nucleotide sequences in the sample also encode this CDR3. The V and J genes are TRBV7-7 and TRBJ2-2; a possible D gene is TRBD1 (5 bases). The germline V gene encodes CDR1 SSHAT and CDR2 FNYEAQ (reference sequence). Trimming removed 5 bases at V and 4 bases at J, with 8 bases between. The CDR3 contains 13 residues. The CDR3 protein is CASSPGFTGELFF. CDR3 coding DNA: TGTGCCAGCAGCCCAGGGTTCACCGGGGAGCTGTTTTTT.

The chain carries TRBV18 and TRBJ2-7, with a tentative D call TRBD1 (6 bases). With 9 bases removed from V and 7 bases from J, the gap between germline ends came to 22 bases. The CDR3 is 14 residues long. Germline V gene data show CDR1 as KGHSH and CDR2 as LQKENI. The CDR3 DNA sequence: TGTGCCAGTTCGCCCGGGACACCCCGCACGGAGCAGTACTTC. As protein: CASSPGTPRTEQYF.

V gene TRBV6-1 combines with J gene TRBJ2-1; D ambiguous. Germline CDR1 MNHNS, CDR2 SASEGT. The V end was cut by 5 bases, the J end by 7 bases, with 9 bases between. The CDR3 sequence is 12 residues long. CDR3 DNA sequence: TGTGCCAGCAGTCAATCTAGGAATGAGCAGTTCTTC. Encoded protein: CASSQSRNEQFF.

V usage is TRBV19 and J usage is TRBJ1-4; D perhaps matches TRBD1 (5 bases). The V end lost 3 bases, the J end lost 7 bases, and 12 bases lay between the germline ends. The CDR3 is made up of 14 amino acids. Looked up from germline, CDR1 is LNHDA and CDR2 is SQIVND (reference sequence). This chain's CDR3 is CASSITRGTEKLFF. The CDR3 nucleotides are TGTGCCAGTAGTATTACAAGGGGTACTGAAAAACTGTTTTTT.

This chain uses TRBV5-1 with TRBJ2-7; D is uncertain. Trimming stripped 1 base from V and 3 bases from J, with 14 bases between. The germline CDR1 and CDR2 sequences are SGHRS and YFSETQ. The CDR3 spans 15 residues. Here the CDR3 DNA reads TGCGCCAGCAGCTTGTTGGCGGACCCTAACTACGAGCAGTACTTC. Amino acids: CASSLLADPNYEQYF. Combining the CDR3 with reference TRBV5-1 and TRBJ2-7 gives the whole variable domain KAGVTQTPRYLIKTRGQQVTLSCSPISGHRSVSWYQQTPGQGLQFLFEYFSETQRNKGNFPGRFSGRQFSNSRSEMNVSTLELGDSALYLCASSLLADPNYEQYFGPGTRLTVT.

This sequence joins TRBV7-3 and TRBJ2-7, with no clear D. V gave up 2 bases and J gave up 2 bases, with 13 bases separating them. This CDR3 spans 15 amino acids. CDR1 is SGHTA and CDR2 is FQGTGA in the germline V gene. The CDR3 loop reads CASSLGSDPAYEQYF. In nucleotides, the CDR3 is TGTGCCAGCAGCTTAGGGTCGGACCCAGCCTACGAGCAGTACTTC.

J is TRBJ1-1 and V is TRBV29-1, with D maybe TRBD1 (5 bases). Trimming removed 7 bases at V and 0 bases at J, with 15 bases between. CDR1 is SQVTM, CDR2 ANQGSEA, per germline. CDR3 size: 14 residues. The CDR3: CSGGGPGMNTEAFF. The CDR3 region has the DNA TGCAGCGGTGGCGGGCCAGGGATGAACACTGAAGCTTTCTTT.

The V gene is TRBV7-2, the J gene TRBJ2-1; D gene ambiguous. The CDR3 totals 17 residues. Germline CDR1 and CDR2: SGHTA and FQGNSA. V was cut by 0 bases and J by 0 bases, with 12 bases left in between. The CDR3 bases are TGTGCCAGCAGCTTAGCGGCGCGTCTAGGCTCCTACAATGAGCAGTTCTTC. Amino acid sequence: CASSLAARLGSYNEQFF.